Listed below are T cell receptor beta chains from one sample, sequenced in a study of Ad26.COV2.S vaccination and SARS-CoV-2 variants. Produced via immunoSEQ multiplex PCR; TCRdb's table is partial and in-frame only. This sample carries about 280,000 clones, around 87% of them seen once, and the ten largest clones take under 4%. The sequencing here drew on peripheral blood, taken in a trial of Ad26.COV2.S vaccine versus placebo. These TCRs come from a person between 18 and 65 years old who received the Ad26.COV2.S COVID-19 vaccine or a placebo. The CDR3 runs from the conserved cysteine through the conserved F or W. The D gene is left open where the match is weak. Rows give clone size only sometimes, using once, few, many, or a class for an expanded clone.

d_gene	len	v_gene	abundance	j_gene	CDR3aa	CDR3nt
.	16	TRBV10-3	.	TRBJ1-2	CAISESRENFRYGYTF	TGTGCCATCAGTGAGTCGCGAGAAAACTTTCGATATGGCTACACCTTC
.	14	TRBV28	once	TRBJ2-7	CASSLGVTSYEQYF	TGTGCCAGCAGTTTGGGCGTGACCTCCTACGAGCAGTACTTC
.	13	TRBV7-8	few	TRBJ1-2	CASSLGDTYGYTF	TGTGCCAGCAGCTTAGGGGACACATATGGCTACACCTTC
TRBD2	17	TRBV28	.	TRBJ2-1	CASSFHRTGGSYNEQFF	TGTGCCAGCAGTTTCCACCGGACGGGGGGCTCCTACAATGAGCAGTTCTTC
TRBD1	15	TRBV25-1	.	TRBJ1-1	CASSPRGTAGSEAFF	TGTGCCAGCAGTCCCCGAGGGACAGCGGGGTCGGAAGCTTTCTTT
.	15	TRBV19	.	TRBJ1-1	CASRDPGGPSTEAFF	TGTGCCAGTCGAGATCCCGGAGGACCAAGCACTGAAGCTTTCTTT
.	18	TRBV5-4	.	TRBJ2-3	CASSLGLPTGLPTDTQYF	TGTGCCAGCAGCTTGGGCCTTCCCACAGGATTACCCACAGATACGCAGTATTTT
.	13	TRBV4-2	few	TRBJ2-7	CASSQDFGDEQYF	TGTGCCAGCAGCCAAGATTTTGGGGACGAGCAGTACTTC
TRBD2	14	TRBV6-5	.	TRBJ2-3	CAGEETSAGDTQYF	TGTGCCGGGGAGGAGACATCAGCGGGGGATACGCAGTATTTT
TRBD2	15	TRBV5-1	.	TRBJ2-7	CASTPSGGSSYEQYF	TGCGCCAGCACCCCTAGCGGAGGGTCCTCCTACGAGCAGTACTTC
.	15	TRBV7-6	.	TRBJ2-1	CASSRGGGAVNEQFF	TGTGCCAGCAGCCGGGGAGGGGGGGCCGTCAATGAGCAGTTCTTC
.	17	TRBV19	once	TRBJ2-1	CASIARASGLRGDEQFF	TGTGCCAGTATTGCCCGGGCTTCGGGGCTTAGGGGTGATGAGCAGTTCTTC
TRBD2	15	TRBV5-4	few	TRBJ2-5	CASSLGTSGGETQYF	TGTGCCAGCAGCTTGGGGACTAGCGGGGGAGAGACCCAGTACTTC
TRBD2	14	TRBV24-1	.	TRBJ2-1	CATSVSGTHNEQFF	TGTGCCACCAGTGTAAGCGGGACCCACAATGAGCAGTTCTTC
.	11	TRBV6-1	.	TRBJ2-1	CASSELGEQFF	TGTGCCAGCAGTGAATTAGGAGAGCAGTTCTTC
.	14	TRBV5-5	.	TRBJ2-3	CASSSRGEKDTQYF	TGTGCCAGCAGCTCACGCGGGGAGAAGGATACGCAGTATTTT
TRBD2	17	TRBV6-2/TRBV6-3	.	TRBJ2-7	CASSLAQRGGRTYEQYF	TGTGCCAGCAGTTTAGCCCAGCGGGGGGGGCGTACCTACGAGCAGTACTTC
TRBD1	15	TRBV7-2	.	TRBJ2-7	CASSYTGVVSYEQYF	TGTGCCAGCAGCTATACAGGGGTTGTGTCCTACGAGCAGTACTTC
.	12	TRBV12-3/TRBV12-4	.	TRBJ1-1	CASSPDNTEAFF	TGTGCCAGCAGCCCGGATAACACTGAAGCTTTCTTT
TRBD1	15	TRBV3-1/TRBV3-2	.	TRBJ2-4	CASSRAGTGKNIQYF	TGTGCCAGCAGCCGCGCCGGGACAGGAAAAAACATTCAGTACTTC
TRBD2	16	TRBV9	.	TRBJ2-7	CASSVGAGGPTYEQYF	TGTGCCAGCAGCGTAGGAGCGGGAGGGCCCACCTACGAGCAGTACTTC
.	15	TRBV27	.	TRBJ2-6	CASSPYVSGANVLTF	TGTGCCAGCAGCCCATACGTCTCTGGGGCCAACGTCCTGACTTTC
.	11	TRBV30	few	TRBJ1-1	CAWSVGQGAFF	TGTGCCTGGAGTGTCGGGCAAGGAGCTTTCTTT
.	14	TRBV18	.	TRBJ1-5	CASSPEDGNQPQHF	TGTGCCAGCTCACCAGAGGATGGCAATCAGCCCCAGCATTTT
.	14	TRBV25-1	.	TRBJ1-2	CASSEYHGNYGYTF	TGTGCCAGCAGTGAATACCACGGAAACTATGGCTACACCTTC
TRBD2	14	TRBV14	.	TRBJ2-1	CASSQSSGYNEQFF	TGTGCCAGCAGCCAATCTAGCGGATACAATGAGCAGTTCTTC
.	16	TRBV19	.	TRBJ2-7	CASSRRQGRNRHEQYF	TGTGCCAGTAGCCGAAGGCAGGGACGAAACCGACACGAGCAGTACTTC
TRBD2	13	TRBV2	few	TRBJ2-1	CASRIAGGSEQFF	TGTGCCAGCAGAATAGCGGGGGGGTCTGAGCAGTTCTTC
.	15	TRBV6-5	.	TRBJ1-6	CASSRTSGSLRALHF	TGTGCCAGCAGTCGAACCTCAGGAAGCCTTAGAGCCCTCCACTTT
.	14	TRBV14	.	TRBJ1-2	CASSLGRQDYGYTF	TGTGCCAGCAGCCTGGGGAGGCAAGACTATGGCTACACCTTC
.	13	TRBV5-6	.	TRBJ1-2	CASSLASLYGYTF	TGTGCCAGCAGCTTGGCATCCCTCTATGGCTACACCTTC
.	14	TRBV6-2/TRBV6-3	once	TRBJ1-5	CASSYSGVGQPQHF	TGTGCCAGCAGTTACTCTGGTGTAGGTCAGCCCCAGCATTTT
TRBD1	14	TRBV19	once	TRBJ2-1	CASRGQGFYNEQFF	TGTGCCAGTAGAGGACAGGGCTTCTACAATGAGCAGTTCTTC
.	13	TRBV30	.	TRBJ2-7	CAWSKGSFYEQYF	TGTGCCTGGAGTAAGGGCAGTTTCTACGAGCAGTACTTC
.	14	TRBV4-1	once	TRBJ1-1	CASSQPGQNTEAFF	TGCGCCAGCAGCCAGCCGGGACAGAACACTGAAGCTTTCTTT
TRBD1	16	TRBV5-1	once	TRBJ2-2	CASSLTRQGNTGELFF	TGCGCCAGCAGCTTGACCCGACAGGGAAACACCGGGGAGCTGTTTTTT
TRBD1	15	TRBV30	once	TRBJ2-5	CAWEAGGYEGETQYF	TGTGCCTGGGAGGCAGGGGGCTATGAGGGAGAGACCCAGTACTTC
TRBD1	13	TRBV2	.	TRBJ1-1	CASNRQGSPEAFF	TGTGCCAGCAACCGACAGGGTTCCCCTGAAGCTTTCTTT
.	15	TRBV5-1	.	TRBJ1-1	CASSFTGPPRTEAFF	TGCGCCAGCAGCTTTACGGGACCCCCGAGAACTGAAGCTTTCTTT
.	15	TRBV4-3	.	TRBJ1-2	CASSQVAGVTGGYTF	TGCGCCAGCAGCCAAGTCGCGGGGGTGACAGGCGGCTACACCTTC
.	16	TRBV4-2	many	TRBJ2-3	CASSTSGGLFTDTQYF	TGTGCCAGCAGCACAAGCGGCGGTCTATTCACAGATACGCAGTATTTT
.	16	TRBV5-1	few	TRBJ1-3	CASSLGGPNSGNTIYF	TGCGCCAGCAGCTTGGGTGGGCCCAACTCTGGAAACACCATATATTTT
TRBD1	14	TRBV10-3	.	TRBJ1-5	CAISDSDRDQPQHF	TGTGCCATCAGTGATTCAGACAGGGACCAGCCCCAGCATTTT
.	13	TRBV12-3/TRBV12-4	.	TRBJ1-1	CASSLSQYTEAFF	TGTGCCAGCAGTTTGAGCCAGTACACTGAAGCTTTCTTT
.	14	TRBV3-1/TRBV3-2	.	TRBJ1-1	CASSPTGRGTEAFF	TGTGCCAGCAGTCCTACCGGCAGGGGCACTGAAGCTTTCTTT
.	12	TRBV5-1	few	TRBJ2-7	CASSLDTYEQYF	TGCGCCAGCAGCTTGGACACCTACGAGCAGTACTTC
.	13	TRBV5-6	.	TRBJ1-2	CASSLALGPGYTF	TGTGCCAGCAGCTTGGCTCTGGGCCCCGGCTACACCTTC
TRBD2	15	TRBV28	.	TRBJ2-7	CATNIPSGNSYEQYF	TGTGCCACCAATATACCTAGCGGGAACTCCTACGAGCAGTACTTC
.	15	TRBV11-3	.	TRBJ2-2	CASTAQAGAAGELFF	TGTGCCAGCACCGCCCAGGCAGGGGCTGCCGGGGAGCTGTTTTTT
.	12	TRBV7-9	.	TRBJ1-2	CASSFINYGYTF	TGTGCCAGCAGCTTTATTAACTATGGCTACACCTTC
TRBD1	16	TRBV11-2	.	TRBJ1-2	CASSQPGTGGGYGYTF	TGTGCCAGCAGCCAACCCGGGACAGGGGGCGGCTATGGCTACACCTTC
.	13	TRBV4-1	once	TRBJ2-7	CASSQIRGSREYF	TGCGCCAGCAGCCAAATCAGGGGTTCCCGGGAGTACTTC
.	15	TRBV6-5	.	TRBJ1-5	CASDRQSISNQPQHF	TGTGCCAGCGATCGACAGTCAATTAGCAATCAGCCCCAGCATTTT
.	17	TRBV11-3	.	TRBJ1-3	CASSHTGQASSGNTIYF	TGTGCCAGCAGCCATACGGGACAAGCAAGCTCTGGAAACACCATATATTTT
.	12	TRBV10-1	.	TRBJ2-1	CASSPTLGEQFF	TGCGCCAGCAGCCCGACCCTCGGTGAGCAGTTCTTC